Described below is a single T cell receptor beta chain sequence and its context. The investigators amplified TCR beta CDR3 regions from RNA transcripts. First-round RT-PCR of the TCR CDR3 relied on the HTBI primer set. TCRdb recomputed calls from the multiplex PCR reads with MiXCR, one row per CDR3 protein. Among under 450,000 distinct CDR3 sequences listed, about 13% were seen once. This sample was taken from a study of T cells in Graves' hyperthyroidism and ophthalmopathy. At first hyperthyroidism diagnosis, before any ophthalmopathy symptoms, the blood sample was collected. This TCR derives from a man aged 25-40 years with Graves' hyperthyroidism that later progressed to Graves' ophthalmopathy. Input material: blood.

The CDR3 here is CASRRGGGAVPEQFF. CDR3 bases: TGTGCCAGCAGGCGGGGCGGGGGGGCCGTTCCTGAGCAGTTCTTC. This chain uses TRBV7-8 with TRBJ2-1, with 9 bases identical to TRBD2. V trimming: 6 bases; J trimming: 9 bases; junction bases outside the gene matches: 12. Germline V gene data show CDR1 as SGHVS and CDR2 as FQNEAQ. The CDR3 spans 15 residues.